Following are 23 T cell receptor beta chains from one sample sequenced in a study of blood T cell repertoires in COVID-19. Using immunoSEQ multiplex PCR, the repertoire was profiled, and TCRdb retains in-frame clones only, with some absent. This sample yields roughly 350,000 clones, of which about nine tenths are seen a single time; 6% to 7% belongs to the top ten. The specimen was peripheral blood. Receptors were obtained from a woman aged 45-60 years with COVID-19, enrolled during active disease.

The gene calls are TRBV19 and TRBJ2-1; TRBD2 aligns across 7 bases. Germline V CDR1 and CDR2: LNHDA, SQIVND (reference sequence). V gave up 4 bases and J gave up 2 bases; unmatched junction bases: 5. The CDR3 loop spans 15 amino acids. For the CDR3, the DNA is TGTGCCAGTAGTACGAGCGGGACCACCTACAATGAGCAGTTCTTC. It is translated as CASSTSGTTYNEQFF. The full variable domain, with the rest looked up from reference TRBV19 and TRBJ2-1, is DGGITQSPKYLFRKEGQNVTLSCEQNLNHDAMYWYRQDPGQGLRLIYYSQIVNDFQKGDIAEGYSVSREKKESFPLTVTSAQKNPTAFYLCASSTSGTTYNEQFFGPGTRLTVL.

The CDR3 DNA follows: TGTGCCAGCAGCACTAACTTCTTGCTCGCCGGGGAGCTGTTTTTT. Translated: CASSTNFLLAGELFF. The chain combines TRBV3-1 (or the pseudogene TRBV3-2) with TRBJ2-2; no clear D gene. CDR3 length equals 15 residues. Germline V lookup: CDR1 LGHDT, CDR2 YNNKEL (reference sequence). V was shortened by 5 bases and J by 6 bases, with 16 bases between the two germline ends.

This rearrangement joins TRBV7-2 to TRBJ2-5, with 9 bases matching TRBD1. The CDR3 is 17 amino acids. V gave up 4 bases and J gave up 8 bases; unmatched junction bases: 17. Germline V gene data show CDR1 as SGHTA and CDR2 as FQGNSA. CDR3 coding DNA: TGTGCCAGCAGCTCCCAAGACCGACAGGGGGGGCCGGGAACCCAGTACTTC. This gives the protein CASSSQDRQGGPGTQYF.

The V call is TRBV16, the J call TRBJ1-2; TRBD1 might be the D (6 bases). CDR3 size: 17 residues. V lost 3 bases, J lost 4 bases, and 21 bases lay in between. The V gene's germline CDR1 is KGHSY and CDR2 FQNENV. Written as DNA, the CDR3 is TGTGCCAGCAGCCACCAATCGGGTACACAGGGTAGCTATGGCTACACCTTC. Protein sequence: CASSHQSGTQGSYGYTF.

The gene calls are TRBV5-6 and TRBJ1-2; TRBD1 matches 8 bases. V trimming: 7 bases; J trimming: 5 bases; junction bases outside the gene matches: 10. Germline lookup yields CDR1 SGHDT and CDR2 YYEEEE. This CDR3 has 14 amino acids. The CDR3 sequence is CASELTGGYYGYTF. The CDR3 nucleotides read TGTGCCAGCGAGTTAACAGGGGGGTATTATGGCTACACCTTC.

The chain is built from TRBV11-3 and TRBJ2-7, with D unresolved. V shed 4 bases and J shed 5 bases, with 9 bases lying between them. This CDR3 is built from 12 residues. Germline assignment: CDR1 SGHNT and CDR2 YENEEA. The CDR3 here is CASSSNSDEQYF. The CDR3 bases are TGTGCCAGCAGCTCCAACAGTGACGAGCAGTACTTC.

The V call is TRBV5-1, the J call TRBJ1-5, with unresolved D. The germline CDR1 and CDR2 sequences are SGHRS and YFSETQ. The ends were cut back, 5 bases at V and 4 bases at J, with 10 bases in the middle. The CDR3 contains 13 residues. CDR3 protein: CASRSTENQPQHF. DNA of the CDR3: TGCGCCAGCAGGTCCACTGAGAATCAGCCCCAGCATTTT.

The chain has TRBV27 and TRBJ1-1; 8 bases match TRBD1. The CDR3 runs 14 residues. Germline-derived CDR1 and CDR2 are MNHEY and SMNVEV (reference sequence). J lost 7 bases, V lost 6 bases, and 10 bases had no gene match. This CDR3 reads CASSLGQAEGEAFF. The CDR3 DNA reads TGTGCCAGCAGCCTGGGACAGGCGGAGGGTGAAGCTTTCTTT.

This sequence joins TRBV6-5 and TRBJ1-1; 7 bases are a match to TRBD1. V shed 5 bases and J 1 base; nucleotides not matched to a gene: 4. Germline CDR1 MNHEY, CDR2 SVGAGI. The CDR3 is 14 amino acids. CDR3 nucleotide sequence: TGTGCCAGCAGTCAGACAGGGACGAACACTGAAGCTTTCTTT. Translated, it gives CASSQTGTNTEAFF.

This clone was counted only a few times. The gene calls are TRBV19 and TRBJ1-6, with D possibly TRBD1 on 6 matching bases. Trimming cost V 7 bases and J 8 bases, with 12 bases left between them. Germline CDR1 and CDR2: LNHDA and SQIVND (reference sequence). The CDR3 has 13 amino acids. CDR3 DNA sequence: TGTGCCAGTAACAGGGATCTATATTCACCCCTCCACTTT. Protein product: CASNRDLYSPLHF.

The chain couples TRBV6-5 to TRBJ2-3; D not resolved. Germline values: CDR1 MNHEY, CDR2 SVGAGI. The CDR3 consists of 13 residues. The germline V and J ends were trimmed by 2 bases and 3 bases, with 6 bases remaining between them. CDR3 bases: TGTGCCAGCAGTTACGGGCCAACAGATACGCAGTATTTT. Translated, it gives CASSYGPTDTQYF.

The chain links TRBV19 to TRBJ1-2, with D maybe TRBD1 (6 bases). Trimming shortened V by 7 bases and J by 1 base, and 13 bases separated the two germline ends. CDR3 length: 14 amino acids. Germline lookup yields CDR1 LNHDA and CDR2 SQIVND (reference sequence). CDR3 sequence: CASTMTGDNYGYTF. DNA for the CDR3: TGTGCCAGTACCATGACAGGAGATAACTATGGCTACACCTTC.

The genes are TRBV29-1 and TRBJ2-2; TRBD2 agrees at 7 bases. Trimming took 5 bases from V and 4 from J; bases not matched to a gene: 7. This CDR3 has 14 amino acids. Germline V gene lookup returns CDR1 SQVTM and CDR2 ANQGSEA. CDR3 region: CSVWRRESTGELFF. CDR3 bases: TGCAGCGTTTGGAGGCGGGAGAGCACCGGGGAGCTGTTTTTT.

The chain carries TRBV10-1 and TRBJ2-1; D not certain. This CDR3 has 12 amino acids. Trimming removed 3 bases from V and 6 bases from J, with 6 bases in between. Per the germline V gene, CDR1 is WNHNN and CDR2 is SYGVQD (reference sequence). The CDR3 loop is CASSERSNEQFF. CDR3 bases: TGCGCCAGCAGTGAAAGGAGCAATGAGCAGTTCTTC.

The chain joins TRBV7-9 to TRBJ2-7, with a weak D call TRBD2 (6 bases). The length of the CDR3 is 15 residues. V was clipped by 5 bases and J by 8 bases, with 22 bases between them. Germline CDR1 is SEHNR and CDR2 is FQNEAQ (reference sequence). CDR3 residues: CASSGRGTVDSKQYF. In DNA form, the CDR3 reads TGTGCCAGCAGCGGACGTGGGACTGTAGACTCCAAGCAGTACTTC.

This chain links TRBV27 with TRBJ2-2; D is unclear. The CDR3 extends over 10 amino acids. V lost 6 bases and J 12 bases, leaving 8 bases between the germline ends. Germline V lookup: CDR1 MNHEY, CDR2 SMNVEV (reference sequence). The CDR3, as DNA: TGTGCCAGCAGCCCCGTAAAGCTGTTTTTT. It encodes CASSPVKLFF.

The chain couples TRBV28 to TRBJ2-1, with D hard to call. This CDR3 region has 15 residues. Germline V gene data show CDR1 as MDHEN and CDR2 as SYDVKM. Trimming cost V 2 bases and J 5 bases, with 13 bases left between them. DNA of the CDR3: TGTGCCAGCAGTTTAAGGAACAGTATAAACAATGAGCAGTTCTTC. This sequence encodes CASSLRNSINNEQFF.

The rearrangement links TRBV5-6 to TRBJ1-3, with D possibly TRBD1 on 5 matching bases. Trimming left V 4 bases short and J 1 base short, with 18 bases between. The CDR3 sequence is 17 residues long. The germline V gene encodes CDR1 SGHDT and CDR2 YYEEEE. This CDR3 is CASSGTASTESGNTIYF. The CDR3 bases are TGTGCCAGCAGCGGGACTGCAAGCACTGAGTCTGGAAACACCATATATTTT.

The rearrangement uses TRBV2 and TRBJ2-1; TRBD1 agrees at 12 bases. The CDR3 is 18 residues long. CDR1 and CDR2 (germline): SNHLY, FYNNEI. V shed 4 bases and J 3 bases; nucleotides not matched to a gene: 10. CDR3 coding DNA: TGTGCCAGCAGTGGGGACAGGGGGCGCGGACGGGTCTACAATGAGCAGTTCTTC. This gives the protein CASSGDRGRGRVYNEQFF.

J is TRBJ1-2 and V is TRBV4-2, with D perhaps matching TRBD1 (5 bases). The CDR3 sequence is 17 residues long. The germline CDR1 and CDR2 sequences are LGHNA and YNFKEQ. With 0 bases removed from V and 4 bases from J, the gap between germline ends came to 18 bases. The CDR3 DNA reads TGTGCCAGCAGCCAAGATTTCGAGTCAGGGCGTCCCTATGGCTACACCTTC. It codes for CASSQDFESGRPYGYTF.

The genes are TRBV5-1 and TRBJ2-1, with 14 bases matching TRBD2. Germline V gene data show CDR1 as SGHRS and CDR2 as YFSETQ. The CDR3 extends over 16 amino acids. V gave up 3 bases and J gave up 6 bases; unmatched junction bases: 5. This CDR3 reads CASSSGTSGSINEQFF. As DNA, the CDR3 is TGCGCCAGCAGCTCCGGGACTAGCGGGAGCATCAATGAGCAGTTCTTC.

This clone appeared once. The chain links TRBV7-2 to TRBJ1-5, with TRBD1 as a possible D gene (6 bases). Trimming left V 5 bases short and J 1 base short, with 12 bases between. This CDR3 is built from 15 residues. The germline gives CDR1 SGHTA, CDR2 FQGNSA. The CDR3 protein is CASSPGQMSNQPQHF. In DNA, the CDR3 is TGTGCCAGCAGCCCCGGACAGATGAGCAATCAGCCCCAGCATTTT.

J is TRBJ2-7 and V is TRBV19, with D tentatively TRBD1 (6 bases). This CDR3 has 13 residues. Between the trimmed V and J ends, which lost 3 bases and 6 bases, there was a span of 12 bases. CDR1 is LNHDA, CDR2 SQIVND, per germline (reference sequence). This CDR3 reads CASSIGRGSEQYF. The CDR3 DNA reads TGTGCCAGTAGTATTGGCAGGGGAAGCGAGCAGTACTTC.